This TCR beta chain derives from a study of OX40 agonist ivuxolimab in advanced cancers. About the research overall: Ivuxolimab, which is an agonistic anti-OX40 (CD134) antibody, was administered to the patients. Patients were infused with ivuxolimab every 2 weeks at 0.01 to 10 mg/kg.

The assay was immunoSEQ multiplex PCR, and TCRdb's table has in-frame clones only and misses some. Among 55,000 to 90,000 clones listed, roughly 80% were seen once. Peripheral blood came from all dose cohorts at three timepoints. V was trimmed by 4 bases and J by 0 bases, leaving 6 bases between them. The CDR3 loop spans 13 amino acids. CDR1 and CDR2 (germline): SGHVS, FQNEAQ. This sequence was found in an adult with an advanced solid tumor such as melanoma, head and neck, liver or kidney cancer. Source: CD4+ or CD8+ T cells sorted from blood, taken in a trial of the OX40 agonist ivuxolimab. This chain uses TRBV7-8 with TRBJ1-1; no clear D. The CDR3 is CASSSEMNTEAFF. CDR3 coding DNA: TGTGCCAGCAGCTCCGAAATGAACACTGAAGCTTTCTTT.